A single sample gave rise to the 17 T cell receptor beta chains below, sequenced in a study of graft-versus-host responses after intestinal transplantation. This table comes from immunoSEQ multiplex PCR, and its TCRdb copy is limited to in-frame clones, with some not included. The table has over 45,000 clones, 70% to 90% seen once. The specimen was PBMCs, collected 26 days after transplant. The receptors come from a human patient who received an intestinal transplant, so some T cells may come from the graft donor.

This clone came up once. This rearrangement joins TRBV10-2 to TRBJ1-4, with TRBD1 as a possible D gene (6 bases). Trimming took 3 bases from V and 7 from J, leaving 18 bases between them. CDR1 is WSHSY, CDR2 SAAADI, per germline. The CDR3 consists of 16 residues. CDR3 loop: CASSELSGGGGEKLFF. The CDR3 DNA reads TGCGCCAGCAGTGAACTCAGCGGGGGCGGGGGTGAAAAACTGTTTTTT.

The J gene is TRBJ2-2, the V gene TRBV19, with a possible D match to TRBD2 (5 bases). CDR1 is LNHDA and CDR2 is SQIVND in the germline V gene (reference sequence). Trimming took 5 bases from V and 4 from J, leaving 8 bases between them. The CDR3 length is 13 residues. CDR3 sequence (DNA): TGTGCCAGTAGTCCGGGGAGCACCGGGGAGCTGTTTTTT. Its translation is CASSPGSTGELFF.

V gene TRBV7-8 combines with J gene TRBJ2-7, with 8 nucleotides matching TRBD1. V dropped 4 bases and J dropped 1; count of bases not matched to a gene: 3. The CDR3 has 14 residues. From germline, CDR1 is SGHVS and CDR2 FQNEAQ. The CDR3 nucleotides are TGTGCCAGCAGCTCACAGGGGGGATCCTACGAGCAGTACTTC. Amino acid sequence: CASSSQGGSYEQYF.

The rearrangement joins TRBV4-1 to TRBJ2-1; 8 bases are shared with TRBD2. The length of the CDR3 is 16 residues. Unmatched junction bases numbered 20, after V lost 4 bases and J lost 15 bases. Germline lookup yields CDR1 MGHRA and CDR2 YSYEKL. The chain's CDR3 is CASSPEGHSGVRAVFF. CDR3 nucleotide sequence: TGCGCCAGCAGCCCAGAGGGTCATAGCGGGGTACGAGCGGTGTTCTTC.

The chain joins TRBV5-4 to TRBJ2-1; weak D call: TRBD2 (5 bases). This CDR3 has 12 residues. The V end lost 4 bases, the J end lost 8 bases, and 10 bases lay between the germline ends. In germline, CDR1 is SGHNT, CDR2 YYREEE (reference sequence). CDR3 sequence reads: CASSRPGYEQFF. The DNA of the CDR3 is TGTGCCAGCAGCCGTCCGGGATATGAGCAGTTCTTC.

The rearrangement joins TRBV4-1 to TRBJ2-3; tentatively, D is TRBD2 (6 bases). Germline CDR1 and CDR2: MGHRA and YSYEKL. The CDR3 is 19 amino acids. The V and J ends lost 1 base and 2 bases respectively, with 22 bases between them. CDR3 sequence (DNA): TGCGCCAGCAGCCAAGTGAAGAATTTTGGGGGGAGGTACACAGATACGCAGTATTTT. Translating it yields CASSQVKNFGGRYTDTQYF.

The J gene is TRBJ2-7, the V gene TRBV13; TRBD1 is a possible D gene (5 bases). V was trimmed by 2 bases and J by 1 base, leaving 6 bases between them. CDR1 PRHDT and CDR2 FYEKMQ come from the germline V gene (reference sequence). The CDR3 is 13 amino acids. The CDR3 here is CASSLRGSYEQYV. CDR3 nucleotide sequence: TGTGCCAGCAGCTTAAGGGGTTCCTACGAGCAGTACGTC.

V and J are TRBV27 and TRBJ1-1, with 8 bases fitting TRBD1. This CDR3 contains 14 residues. CDR1 MNHEY and CDR2 SMNVEV come from the germline V gene (reference sequence). The V gene end was trimmed by 2 bases and the J gene end by 4 bases; junction bases not matched to a gene: 3. The CDR3, as DNA: TGTGCCAGCAGTTTAGGTCAGGGGGCCACTGAAGCTTTCTTT. Protein product: CASSLGQGATEAFF.

V is TRBV27 and J is TRBJ2-3, with D maybe TRBD2 (5 bases). CDR1 is MNHEY and CDR2 is SMNVEV in the germline V gene (reference sequence). The CDR3 has 14 amino acids. V was pared by 6 bases and J by 4 bases, with 14 bases between. CDR3 region: CASRLLVSADTQYF. The CDR3 DNA is TGTGCCAGCAGACTACTAGTATCCGCAGATACGCAGTATTTT.

The rearrangement joins TRBV18 to TRBJ2-7; 7 nucleotides match TRBD2. The CDR3 runs to 15 residues. V was clipped by 2 bases and J by 0 bases; unmatched bases: 4. Germline V gene lookup returns CDR1 KGHSH and CDR2 LQKENI. CDR3 region: CASSPGGGSSYEQYF. The CDR3 DNA sequence: TGTGCCAGCTCACCAGGGGGGGGTAGCTCCTACGAGCAGTACTTC.

The rearrangement joins TRBV25-1 to TRBJ2-7, with 7 bases identical to TRBD1. The CDR3 length is 16 residues. J lost 6 bases, V lost 3 bases, and 14 bases had no gene match. The germline gives CDR1 MGHDK, CDR2 SYGVNS. The DNA of the CDR3 is TGTGCCAGCAGTGACCGAAACGACAGGGCGTCTAGCGAGCAGTACTTC. It codes for CASSDRNDRASSEQYF.

J is TRBJ2-1 and V is TRBV6-1, with D perhaps matching TRBD1 (6 bases). Trimming left V 2 bases short and J 0 bases short, with 20 bases between. Germline loops: CDR1 MNHNS, CDR2 SASEGT. The CDR3 totals 19 residues. The DNA of the CDR3 is TGTGCCAGCAGTGAACCGAAACTCCTCAGGGGAAGCTCCTACAATGAGCAGTTCTTC. Translated: CASSEPKLLRGSSYNEQFF.

This clone was observed a single time. This chain links TRBV6-1 with TRBJ2-3, with TRBD1 matching over 7 bases. CDR1 MNHNS and CDR2 SASEGT come from the germline V gene. The CDR3 runs to 15 residues. The junction had 6 bases not matched to a gene; V was cut back by 4 bases and J by 2 bases. The CDR3 DNA reads as TGTGCCAGCAGTGCCTTTGGGACAGCCACAGATACGCAGTATTTT. The encoded protein is CASSAFGTATDTQYF.

The CDR3 sequence: CASSGLDSGGNEKLFF. The DNA of the CDR3 is TGTGCCAGCAGCGGACTAGACAGCGGCGGTAATGAAAAACTGTTTTTT. The chain employs TRBV9 and TRBJ1-4; weak D call: TRBD1 (5 bases). The CDR3 runs 16 residues. CDR1 and CDR2 from the germline V gene are SGDLS and YYNGEE. V dropped 3 bases and J dropped 4 bases, with 16 bases sitting between them.

This rearrangement joins TRBV4-1 to TRBJ2-2, with a possible D match to TRBD1 (5 bases). Trimming pared 1 base from V and 3 bases from J, leaving 15 bases between. Germline CDR1 is MGHRA and CDR2 is YSYEKL. This CDR3 region has 17 residues. In DNA form, the CDR3 reads TGCGCCAGCAGCCAAGCCCGCGGCAGGGTGGACACCGGGGAGCTGTTTTTT. It is translated as CASSQARGRVDTGELFF.

The chain uses TRBV5-1 and TRBJ2-3; 8 positions match TRBD2. The CDR3 is 16 residues long. V dropped 2 bases and J dropped 6; count of bases not matched to a gene: 11. Germline V CDR1 and CDR2: SGHRS, YFSETQ. The CDR3, as DNA: TGCGCCAGCAGCTTCTTTACAGCGGGAGCGGGGGATACGCAGTATTTT. Translation: CASSFFTAGAGDTQYF.

This chain connects TRBV11-3 to TRBJ2-1, with 9 bases matching TRBD1. The CDR3 sequence is 15 residues long. Looked up from germline, CDR1 is SGHNT and CDR2 is YENEEA. J gave up 1 base and V 6 bases, and 4 bases lay outside the gene matches. The CDR3 bases are TGTGCCAGCAGTGATGGGACAGGGTCCTACAATGAGCAGTTCTTC. Encoded protein: CASSDGTGSYNEQFF.